The clone carrying this TCR beta chain was counted ten times or more. TCRdb processed the 5' RACE reads anew with MiXCR; each CDR3 protein has one entry. This table holds roughly 240,000 distinct CDR3 sequences, around 6.7% found once. This sample stems from a study of T cells after yellow fever vaccination. Germline CDR1 SGHDT, CDR2 YYEEEE. This CDR3 is built from 16 residues. V lost 0 bases to trimming and J lost 3 bases; unmatched junction nucleotides: 4. The gene calls are TRBV5-6 and TRBJ2-1, with 9 bases identical to TRBD1. Sequenced material: CD4+ T cells sorted from PBMCs, taken on the day of the yellow fever booster vaccination. The sequence derives from a young man who received the YFV17D yellow fever vaccine. CDR3 DNA: TGTGCCAGCAGCTTGGAACAGGGGGCCTTCTACAATGAGCAGTTCTTC. Its protein is CASSLEQGAFYNEQFF.